The 28 T cell receptor beta chains given below trace back to one sample, sequenced in a study of blood T cell repertoires in COVID-19. Method: immunoSEQ multiplex PCR; TCRdb's copy keeps in-frame clones and lacks some. This table has about 220,000 clones, roughly 86% appearing once. Sequences were obtained from peripheral blood. Receptors originate from a woman aged 25 to 39 who had recovered from COVID-19.

In its sample, this clone was seen once. The chain carries TRBV30 and TRBJ1-4; D perhaps matches TRBD1 (6 bases). Trimming cost V 8 bases and J 10 bases, with 14 bases left between them. The germline V gene encodes CDR1 GTSNPN and CDR2 SVGIG (reference sequence). CDR3 length: 11 residues. CDR3 DNA: TGTGCCGGCGCGGGGGCCGGAAAACTGTTTTTT. Protein product: CAGAGAGKLFF.

V is TRBV19 and J is TRBJ1-2; 7 bases are a match to TRBD1. The CDR3 runs to 14 residues. Trimming took 5 bases from V and 2 from J; bases not matched to a gene: 5. Germline CDR1 and CDR2: LNHDA and SQIVND (reference sequence). CDR3 sequence (DNA): TGTGCCAGTAGTTTTGAACAGGGGAACTATGGCTACACCTTC. It is translated as CASSFEQGNYGYTF.

This sequence joins TRBV7-3 and TRBJ2-3, with unresolved D. The CDR3 covers 16 residues. In germline, CDR1 is SGHTA, CDR2 FQGTGA. V was shortened by 1 base and J by 2 bases, with 13 bases between the two germline ends. Here the CDR3 DNA reads TGTGCCAGCAGCTTAATCGGCGGCTCAGCCACAGATACGCAGTATTTT. This translates into CASSLIGGSATDTQYF.

V is TRBV19 and J is TRBJ1-1; TRBD1 might be the D (5 bases). Per the germline V gene, CDR1 is LNHDA and CDR2 is SQIVND (reference sequence). Trimming pared 3 bases from V and 12 bases from J, leaving 20 bases between. The CDR3 runs 14 residues. CDR3: CASSMLGAPPRTFF. CDR3 DNA: TGTGCCAGTAGTATGCTAGGGGCCCCCCCGCGAACTTTCTTT.

The V gene is TRBV5-1, the J gene TRBJ2-1, with TRBD1 matching over 9 bases. CDR3 length equals 14 residues. Germline CDR1 is SGHRS and CDR2 is YFSETQ. The J segment lost 6 bases and the V segment lost 4 bases, leaving 5 bases of the junction unmatched. The CDR3 nucleotides read TGCGCCAGCAGCGTCCTACAGGGGGCCAATGAGCAGTTCTTC. It is translated as CASSVLQGANEQFF.

The chain is built from TRBV24-1 and TRBJ2-3, with a weak D call TRBD2 (5 bases). The V gene lost 3 bases and the J gene lost 6 bases, with 18 bases spanning the gap. The CDR3 length is 16 residues. From germline, CDR1 is KGHDR and CDR2 SFDVKD. CDR3 in DNA: TGTGCCACCAGTGATCCGCGGGCCGAGATAGCGGATACGCAGTATTTT. Protein sequence: CATSDPRAEIADTQYF.

The chain employs TRBV7-2 and TRBJ2-3; 7 bases fit TRBD2. Germline V gene sequence: CDR1 SGHTA, CDR2 FQGNSA. Unmatched junction bases numbered 4, after V lost 5 bases and J lost 2 bases. This CDR3 has 14 amino acids. CDR3 amino acids: CASSPGGFTDTQYF. CDR3 coding DNA: TGTGCCAGCAGCCCCGGGGGGTTCACAGATACGCAGTATTTT.

This clone was observed once. The V and J genes are TRBV18 and TRBJ1-2, with 10 bases that match TRBD1. J lost 3 bases, V lost 2 bases, and 6 bases had no gene match. The CDR3 contains 16 residues. Germline V gene sequence: CDR1 KGHSH, CDR2 LQKENI. CDR3 sequence reads: CASSPSPGTGDYGYTF. The CDR3 bases are TGTGCCAGCTCACCAAGTCCCGGGACAGGGGACTATGGCTACACCTTC.

The chain recombines TRBV3-1 (or the pseudogene TRBV3-2) with TRBJ1-6; tentative D call: TRBD1 (6 bases). V was clipped by 4 bases and J by 7 bases, with 14 bases between them. The CDR3 length is 15 residues. From germline, CDR1 is LGHDT and CDR2 YNNKEL (reference sequence). CDR3 region: CASSPLAGANSPLHF. Written as DNA, the CDR3 is TGTGCCAGCAGCCCTTTGGCGGGGGCGAATTCACCCCTCCACTTT.

This clone was counted a single time. DNA of the CDR3: TGTGCCAGCAGCGCCCTCCCGATGCGTGGAAACACCATATATTTT. Protein product: CASSALPMRGNTIYF. The chain combines TRBV9 with TRBJ1-3, with no clear D. In germline, CDR1 is SGDLS, CDR2 YYNGEE. CDR3 length: 15 amino acids. Trimming cost V 3 bases and J 3 bases, with 13 bases left between them.

This rearrangement joins TRBV5-1 to TRBJ2-5; D is ambiguous. V lost 2 bases, J lost 1 base, and 6 bases lay in between. The germline V gene has CDR1 SGHRS and CDR2 YFSETQ. There are 13 residues in the CDR3. In DNA, the CDR3 is TGCGCCAGCAGCTTTAGTGTCCAAGAGACCCAGTACTTC. This encodes CASSFSVQETQYF.

The rearrangement joins TRBV3-1 (or the pseudogene TRBV3-2) to TRBJ2-3, with a possible D match to TRBD2 (6 bases). The CDR3 runs 15 residues. Germline CDR1 reads LGHDT; CDR2 reads YNNKEL (reference sequence). V was pared by 2 bases and J by 10 bases, with 19 bases between. CDR3 coding DNA: TGTGCCAGCAGCCAAACGATCGCGGGGCTTCAATCGCAGTATTTT. Translation: CASSQTIAGLQSQYF.

This chain joins TRBV7-9 and TRBJ2-7; D is uncertain. The CDR3 has 15 amino acids. Trimming cost V 5 bases and J 3 bases, with 17 bases left between them. Germline assignment: CDR1 SEHNR and CDR2 FQNEAQ (reference sequence). The CDR3 loop reads CASSTDKSALYEQYF. The DNA of the CDR3 is TGTGCCAGCAGCACAGACAAGTCGGCTCTCTACGAGCAGTACTTC.

This chain uses TRBV2 with TRBJ1-2; TRBD1 is a possible D gene (6 bases). Deletions cut 9 bases from V and 11 bases from J, with 22 bases between. Germline V CDR1 and CDR2: SNHLY, FYNNEI. There are 13 residues in the CDR3. CDR3 sequence: CARGGGLDDFYTF. The CDR3 DNA reads as TGTGCCAGAGGCGGGGGCCTCGACGATTTTTACACCTTC.

The genes are TRBV6-5 and TRBJ2-3; 7 positions match TRBD1. The ends lost 5 bases at V and 3 bases at J; junction bases unmatched: 8. The CDR3 is 15 residues long. Germline CDR1 is MNHEY and CDR2 is SVGAGI. The CDR3 DNA follows: TGTGCCAGCAGTACAGACAGGGTAGGGACAGATACGCAGTATTTT. Its protein product is CASSTDRVGTDTQYF.

This clone has a handful of counts. The gene calls are TRBV5-6 and TRBJ2-1; TRBD1 aligns across 9 bases. In germline, CDR1 is SGHDT, CDR2 YYEEEE. This CDR3 region has 17 residues. V gave up 2 bases and J gave up 10 bases; unmatched junction bases: 16. CDR3 residues: CASSLSPRTGVNREQFF. CDR3 DNA sequence: TGTGCCAGCAGCTTAAGCCCCAGGACAGGGGTCAACCGGGAGCAGTTCTTC. The full variable domain, in which reference TRBV5-6 and TRBJ2-1 provide the parts outside the CDR3, is DAGVTQSPTHLIKTRGQQVTLRCSPKSGHDTVSWYQQALGQGPQFIFQYYEEEERQRGNFPDRFSGHQFPNYSSELNVNALLLGDSALYLCASSLSPRTGVNREQFFGPGTRLTVL.

V and J are TRBV27 and TRBJ1-5; perhaps TRBD1 as D (6 bases). The CDR3 runs 16 residues. Germline CDR1 and CDR2: MNHEY and SMNVEV (reference sequence). Trimming stripped 6 bases from V and 4 bases from J, with 19 bases between. Here the CDR3 DNA reads TGTGCCAGCAGACCAATAACAGGGTCGAGTAATCAGCCCCAGCATTTT. It yields the protein CASRPITGSSNQPQHF.

The chain carries TRBV5-1 and TRBJ1-4, with D perhaps matching TRBD1 (6 bases). The germline gives CDR1 SGHRS, CDR2 YFSETQ. V was pared by 2 bases and J by 0 bases, with 17 bases between. This CDR3 spans 18 amino acids. The CDR3 DNA reads as TGCGCCAGCAGCTTTAAGACAGGCGATCTCACAACTAATGAAAAACTGTTTTTT. It yields the protein CASSFKTGDLTTNEKLFF.

The chain recombines TRBV9 with TRBJ2-3; the D is unclear. Germline lookup yields CDR1 SGDLS and CDR2 YYNGEE. The CDR3 is 14 amino acids. V lost 4 bases and J 6 bases, leaving 15 bases between the germline ends. The CDR3 loop reads CASSLGMTSDTQYF. The CDR3 coding sequence is TGTGCCAGCAGCCTCGGAATGACATCTGATACGCAGTATTTT.

The chain recombines TRBV27 with TRBJ1-1, with D unresolved. Germline loops: CDR1 MNHEY, CDR2 SMNVEV (reference sequence). The CDR3 runs 15 residues. The V end lost 2 bases, the J end lost 0 bases, and 10 bases lay between the germline ends. The CDR3 spells CASSLIGRLNTEAFF. The CDR3 DNA reads as TGTGCCAGCAGTTTAATTGGGCGCCTGAACACTGAAGCTTTCTTT.

This chain links TRBV6-5 with TRBJ1-1, with 7 bases aligning to TRBD1. V gave up 0 bases and J gave up 1 base; unmatched junction bases: 5. Per the germline V gene, CDR1 is MNHEY and CDR2 is SVGAGI. This CDR3 spans 16 amino acids. As DNA, the CDR3 is TGTGCCAGCAGTTACTCACTAGGGACAGAGAACACTGAAGCTTTCTTT. It encodes CASSYSLGTENTEAFF.

The J gene is TRBJ2-1, the V gene TRBV7-8; 10 bases line up with TRBD2. This CDR3 comprises 17 residues. Germline CDR1 is SGHVS and CDR2 is FQNEAQ. Trimming removed 7 bases from V and 4 bases from J; junction bases left unmatched: 13. CDR3 loop: CASTARWRTSGYNEQFF. CDR3 in DNA: TGTGCCAGCACCGCAAGGTGGCGGACTAGCGGTTACAATGAGCAGTTCTTC. The full variable domain, completed using reference TRBV7-8 and TRBJ2-1, is GAGVSQSPRYKVAKRGQDVALRCDPISGHVSLFWYQQALGQGPEFLTYFQNEAQLDKSGLPSDRFFAERPEGSVSTLKIQRTQQEDSAVYLCASTARWRTSGYNEQFFGPGTRLTVL.

This clone occurred a few times. The gene calls are TRBV6-2 or TRBV6-3 and TRBJ2-1; 7 bases line up with TRBD2. CDR3 length equals 15 residues. V trimming: 4 bases; J trimming: 3 bases; junction bases outside the gene matches: 6. The germline gives CDR1 MNHEY, CDR2 SVGEGT. The CDR3 is CASSSGGTYYNEQFF. CDR3 DNA: TGTGCCAGCAGTTCCGGGGGGACTTACTACAATGAGCAGTTCTTC.

The chain links TRBV3-1 (or the pseudogene TRBV3-2) to TRBJ1-5; tentative D call: TRBD1 (5 bases). Trimming cost V 0 bases and J 10 bases, with 25 bases left between them. There are 18 residues in the CDR3. Per germline, CDR1 LGHDT and CDR2 YNNKEL (reference sequence). The CDR3 region has the DNA TGTGCCAGCAGCCAAGAAAAAGTATTTGAGGGGAGGATGGGCCCCCAGCATTTT. As protein: CASSQEKVFEGRMGPQHF.

V gene TRBV11-2 combines with J gene TRBJ2-7, with D maybe TRBD2 (7 bases). Trimming took 1 base from V and 4 from J, leaving 14 bases between them. CDR1 and CDR2 (germline): SGHAT, FQNNGV. The CDR3 contains 15 residues. The CDR3 nucleotides read TGTGCCAGCAGCTTAGGGGGGGGCAGATCGTACGAGCAGTACTTC. Translation gives CASSLGGGRSYEQYF. The complete variable domain, with remaining parts taken from reference TRBV11-2 and TRBJ2-7, reads EAGVAQSPRYKIIEKRQSVAFWCNPISGHATLYWYQQILGQGPKLLIQFQNNGVVDDSQLPKDRFSAERLKGVDSTLKIQPAKLEDSAVYLCASSLGGGRSYEQYFGPGTRLTVT.

The chain's CDR3 is CAISGDRVKFSDTGELFF. CDR3 nucleotide sequence: TGTGCCATCAGTGGGGACAGGGTAAAATTTTCGGACACCGGGGAGCTGTTTTTT. V and J are TRBV10-3 and TRBJ2-2; 9 bases match TRBD1. The CDR3 has 18 residues. Trimming took 4 bases from V and 3 from J; bases not matched to a gene: 12. Germline V gene data show CDR1 as ENHRY and CDR2 as SYGVKD.

The CDR3 reads CASSEDFRTGGFETQYF. Written as DNA, the CDR3 is TGTGCCAGCAGTGAAGATTTTCGGACAGGGGGCTTTGAGACCCAGTACTTC. The J gene is TRBJ2-5, the V gene TRBV6-1; 11 positions agree with TRBD1. CDR1 and CDR2 from the germline V gene are MNHNS and SASEGT. J lost 5 bases, V lost 1 base, and 9 bases had no gene match. CDR3 length: 17 amino acids.

This clone was seen just once. The rearrangement links TRBV11-2 to TRBJ2-7; a weak D match, TRBD2 (6 bases). The CDR3 has 12 residues. Between the trimmed V and J ends, which lost 4 bases and 5 bases, there was a span of 9 bases. CDR1 is SGHAT, CDR2 FQNNGV, per germline. The CDR3 DNA reads TGTGCCAGCAGCTACGGGGGTCACGAGCAGTACTTC. Translated, it gives CASSYGGHEQYF.